A selection of T cell receptor beta chains follows, all from one sample in a study of blood T cell repertoires in COVID-19. Some clones are missing from TCRdb's copy, which holds only in-frame ones; the method was immunoSEQ multiplex PCR. The sample consists of roughly 200,000 clones, around 87% of them appearing once. Sequencing was carried out using PBMCs or T cells enriched from blood (not recorded which). These receptors were taken from a woman aged 40 to 55 in a cohort exposed to, infected with or recovered from COVID-19 (not recorded which). CDR3s include the opening cysteine and the closing phenylalanine or tryptophan. D genes are given only for firm matches. Clone size, where shown, is once, few, many, or a class for clones that have expanded.

CDR3 DNA | CDR3 protein | V gene | D gene | clone size | J gene
TGCGCCAGCAGCCACGGGTCCGGAGATCAGCCCCAGCATTTT | CASSHGSGDQPQHF | TRBV4-1 | - | - | TRBJ1-5
TGCGCCAGCAGTACTAGCGGGGGGAACAATGAGCAGTTCTTC | CASSTSGGNNEQFF | TRBV10-2 | TRBD2 | few | TRBJ2-1
TGTGCCAGCAGCCGCAGGGGACGGACTGAAGCTTTCTTT | CASSRRGRTEAFF | TRBV6-5 | - | - | TRBJ1-1
TGCGCCAGCAGCTCAAAGGGACAGGACGATGAGCAGTTCTTC | CASSSKGQDDEQFF | TRBV5-1 | TRBD1 | - | TRBJ2-1
TGCGCCAGCAGCTTGGTGGGAGCGGGTCTTCAAGAGACCCAGTACTTC | CASSLVGAGLQETQYF | TRBV5-1 | - | - | TRBJ2-5
TGTGCCACCAAAGGACTAGCGGGAGGGAATGAGCAGTTCTTC | CATKGLAGGNEQFF | TRBV15 | TRBD2 | - | TRBJ2-1
TGTGCCAGCAGCTTAGAACATAGGCGGATGAGCACCGGGGAGCTGTTTTTT | CASSLEHRRMSTGELFF | TRBV7-9 | - | - | TRBJ2-2
TGTGCCAGCAGCTTAGATGGACAGGCAGGTTATACGCAGTATTTT | CASSLDGQAGYTQYF | TRBV7-7 | TRBD1 | - | TRBJ2-3
TGCGCCAGCAGCCAAATCAGTACCCCGGGAGCGGCCCTGAGCTCCTACAATGAGCAGTTCTTC | CASSQISTPGAALSSYNEQFF | TRBV4-1 | - | - | TRBJ2-1
TGTGCCAGCAGTGAATATCGTCGCCAGGGAGGGACTGAAGCTTTCTTT | CASSEYRRQGGTEAFF | TRBV6-1 | - | - | TRBJ1-1
TGTGCCAGCAGTTCCTTGACAGGGGGTCATTCACCCCTCCACTTT | CASSSLTGGHSPLHF | TRBV6-5 | TRBD1 | - | TRBJ1-6
TGCGCCAGCAGTCCTAGCGGTGTCTACGAACAGTACTTC | CASSPSGVYEQYF | TRBV10-1 | TRBD2 | - | TRBJ2-7
TGTGCTAGTGGTTCCACGGGAGCCCATAGCAATCAGCCCCAGCATTTT | CASGSTGAHSNQPQHF | TRBV12-5 | - | - | TRBJ1-5
TGCGCCAGCAGCCAAGTAGCCGTTAGCAATCAGCCCCAGCATTTT | CASSQVAVSNQPQHF | TRBV4-1 | - | - | TRBJ1-5
TGTGCCTGGTGCCTGGACAGGGGGCAAGAGACCCAGTACTTC | CAWCLDRGQETQYF | TRBV30 | TRBD1 | - | TRBJ2-5
TGTGCCAGCAGCCCATCGACAAGCACAGATACGCAGTATTTT | CASSPSTSTDTQYF | TRBV9 | - | - | TRBJ2-3
TGTGCCAGCAGTGAATCTCCAGGGCCAAGCTATGGCTACACCTTC | CASSESPGPSYGYTF | TRBV2 | - | - | TRBJ1-2
TGTGCCAGCAGGCCCTCCGGGTACAATGAGCAGTTCTTC | CASRPSGYNEQFF | TRBV2 | - | - | TRBJ2-1
TGTGCCAGCAGCCAAGAACTCGGGGGGCGTGTGGTGGATACGCAGTATTTT | CASSQELGGRVVDTQYF | TRBV3-1/TRBV3-2 | - | - | TRBJ2-3
TGCGCCAGCAGCCTTCAGACAGGGGGCAATACTGAAGCTTTCTTT | CASSLQTGGNTEAFF | TRBV5-1 | TRBD1 | once | TRBJ1-1
TGTGCCAGCAGTCTAGGACAGGGGGCGAATGGCTACACCTTC | CASSLGQGANGYTF | TRBV6-5 | TRBD1 | - | TRBJ1-2
TGTGCCAGCAGCCAAGAATGGCGACAGGGGGCTCGAACCGGGGAGCTGTTTTTT | CASSQEWRQGARTGELFF | TRBV4-2 | TRBD1 | - | TRBJ2-2
TGTGCCAGCAGTCTGGGGGGTTCTGGTTACGCTTTCTTT | CASSLGGSGYAFF | TRBV28 | - | - | TRBJ1-1
TGTGCTAGTGGCCCCTTTAGCACAGATACGCAGTATTTT | CASGPFSTDTQYF | TRBV12-5 | - | - | TRBJ2-3
TGTGCCAGTAGCCGTAGCGTAAACCCTAATCAGCCCCAGCATTTT | CASSRSVNPNQPQHF | TRBV19 | - | - | TRBJ1-5
TGTGCCAGCAGCCAAGAAGGGGCGCGTGGAAACACCATATATTTT | CASSQEGARGNTIYF | TRBV3-1/TRBV3-2 | - | once | TRBJ1-3
TGTGCCATCTCTCCCGCAGATACGCAGTATTTT | CAISPADTQYF | TRBV10-3 | - | - | TRBJ2-3
TGTGCCAGCAGCGACCAGGGACAGTACTACGAGCAGTACTTC | CASSDQGQYYEQYF | TRBV7-9 | TRBD1 | few | TRBJ2-7
TGTGCCAGCAGCTTGGGACAGACCATGAACACTGAAGCTTTCTTT | CASSLGQTMNTEAFF | TRBV5-4 | - | - | TRBJ1-1
TGCGCCAGCACCCAGACAGGGCGGCGGACTAATGAAAAACTGTTTTTT | CASTQTGRRTNEKLFF | TRBV10-1 | TRBD1 | - | TRBJ1-4
TGTGCCAGCAGCTCCCGCCCCACAGCGGGTCAAAACATTCAGTACTTC | CASSSRPTAGQNIQYF | TRBV11-2 | - | - | TRBJ2-4
TGCGCCAGCAGCCACTCCGAGTACTCTGGAAACACCATATATTTT | CASSHSEYSGNTIYF | TRBV5-1 | - | - | TRBJ1-3
TGTGCCAGCAGCTTCGGGGGTCGCGACGAGCAGTACTTC | CASSFGGRDEQYF | TRBV5-6 | - | - | TRBJ2-7
TGTGCCAGCAGCTCGGCCGGGGGGGACAATCAGCCCCAGCATTTT | CASSSAGGDNQPQHF | TRBV7-9 | - | - | TRBJ1-5
TGTGCCAGCAGGAGGGGGCGGCCCTCGGCCCCCACGGGGCAGTACTTC | CASRRGRPSAPTGQYF | TRBV6-4 | TRBD1 | - | TRBJ2-7
TGCGCCAGCAGCCGCACAGGGTACGATTCACCCCTCCACTTT | CASSRTGYDSPLHF | TRBV5-1 | - | - | TRBJ1-6
TGTGCCATCAAGCAGGGGATGTCTGGGGCCAACGTCCTGACTTTC | CAIKQGMSGANVLTF | TRBV10-3 | - | - | TRBJ2-6
TGTGCCAGCAGTTCCGAGATTGGAGTTCTGGGCGAGCAGTACTTC | CASSSEIGVLGEQYF | TRBV7-2 | - | - | TRBJ2-7
TGCAGCACATGGACAGGGAATCAAGAGACCCAGTACTTC | CSTWTGNQETQYF | TRBV29-1 | TRBD1 | once | TRBJ2-5